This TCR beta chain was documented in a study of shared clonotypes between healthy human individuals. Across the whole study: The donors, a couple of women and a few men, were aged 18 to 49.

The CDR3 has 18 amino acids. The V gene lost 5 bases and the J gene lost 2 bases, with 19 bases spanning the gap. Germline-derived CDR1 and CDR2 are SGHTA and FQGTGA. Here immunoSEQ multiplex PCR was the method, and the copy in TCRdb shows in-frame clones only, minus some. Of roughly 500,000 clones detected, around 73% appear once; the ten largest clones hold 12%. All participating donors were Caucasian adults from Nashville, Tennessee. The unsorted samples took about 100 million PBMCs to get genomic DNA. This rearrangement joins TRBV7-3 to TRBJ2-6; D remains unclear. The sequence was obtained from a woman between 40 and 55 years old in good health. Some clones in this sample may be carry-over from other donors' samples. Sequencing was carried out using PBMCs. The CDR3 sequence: CASSPTRNQHPGANVLTF. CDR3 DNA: TGTGCCAGCAGCCCGACCCGGAATCAGCACCCTGGGGCCAACGTCCTGACTTTC.